The present entry profiles one T cell receptor (beta chain) with its context. Antigen specificity is unknown. The PCR was carried out with 60 Vbeta primers and 13 Jbeta primers. Authors' analysis steps: Later reanalysis found 80 million or so unique TCR beta chains, 9 million to 12 million of them shared. Profiled with immunoSEQ multiplex PCR; TCRdb holds only in-frame clones, not every one. That table gives V, J and clone size, and the DNA gave D and trimming. Among under 200,000 clones listed, approximately 77% were seen once. The data were taken from a study of cytomegalovirus exposure and HLA in healthy donors. Study as a whole: An early release of data contained approximately 85 million unique TCRs, which came from HLA-typed donors.

The germline V and J ends were trimmed by 5 bases and 4 bases, with 16 bases remaining between them. CDR3 length: 15 amino acids. Germline CDR1 reads SGHDT; CDR2 reads YYEEEE. Points from the study as a whole: Reportedly, diagnosis of cytomegalovirus status by the classifier showed high specificity and sensitivity. Specificity for CMV antigens was confirmed in vitro for three of the CMV-associated chains.

This TCR was sampled from a male donor in good health and CMV-seropositive. V is TRBV5-6 and J is TRBJ2-1, with unresolved D. The specimen was PBMCs. CDR3 region: CASRTMIDRYNEQFF. The CDR3 DNA follows: TGTGCCAGCAGAACTATGATCGACCGGTACAATGAGCAGTTCTTC. The full variable domain, with the rest looked up from reference TRBV5-6 and TRBJ2-1, is DAGVTQSPTHLIKTRGQQVTLRCSPKSGHDTVSWYQQALGQGPQFIFQYYEEEERQRGNFPDRFSGHQFPNYSSELNVNALLLGDSALYLCASRTMIDRYNEQFFGPGTRLTVL.